The 4 T cell receptor beta chains below all came from one sample that was sequenced in a study of vaccination and CD4 T cells after COVID-19. Oncomine TCR Beta short-read sequencing was applied to DNA from cultured CD4+ T cells. TCRdb itself ran the PCR reads through MiXCR, one entry per CDR3 protein. The sample has approximately 9,000 distinct CDR3 sequences, 66% seen once; the top ten hold around 28%. For these TCRs, the target antigens are not known. The treatment denotes: roughly 10-day PBMC culture with coronavirus spike peptide pools or control peptides (ViraFEST assay). Specimen: CD4+ T cells from blood, cultured in vitro. Source of these receptors: a human donor who had recovered from COVID-19.

J is TRBJ1-4 and V is TRBV27; TRBD1 is a possible D gene (5 bases). V lost 5 bases and J 4 bases, leaving 14 bases between the germline ends. This CDR3 region has 15 residues. Germline values: CDR1 MNHEY, CDR2 SMNVEV (reference sequence). CDR3 sequence: CASSGRDSLNEKLFF. CDR3 in DNA: TGTGCCAGCAGTGGTCGAGACAGTCTTAATGAAAAACTGTTTTTT. The full variable domain, completed using reference TRBV27 and TRBJ1-4, is EAQVTQNPRYLITVTGKKLTVTCSQNMNHEYMSWYRQDPGLGLRQIYYSMNVEVTDKGDVPEGYKVSRKEKRNFPLILESPSPNQTSLYFCASSGRDSLNEKLFFGSGTQLSVL.

A few counts support this clonotype. The chain has TRBV19 and TRBJ1-5, with D tentatively TRBD1 (6 bases). Germline CDR1 and CDR2: LNHDA and SQIVND (reference sequence). Trimming took 6 bases from V and 2 from J, leaving 17 bases between them. The CDR3 has 16 residues. For the CDR3, the DNA is TGTGCCAGTAGCCCGGAGTGGGGGGGCGGCAATCAGCCCCAGCATTTT. Its translation is CASSPEWGGGNQPQHF.

The chain is built from TRBV2 and TRBJ1-2; no firm D call. The CDR3 is 14 residues long. CDR1 is SNHLY and CDR2 is FYNNEI in the germline V gene. Between the trimmed V and J ends, which lost 3 bases and 0 bases, there was a span of 8 bases. CDR3 in amino acids: CASSDATSNYGYTF. DNA of the CDR3: TGTGCCAGCAGTGACGCTACCTCTAACTATGGCTACACCTTC.

The chain carries TRBV7-2 and TRBJ1-1; no reliable D call. Germline V lookup: CDR1 SGHTA, CDR2 FQGNSA. V lost 1 base and J 10 bases, leaving 13 bases between the germline ends. CDR3 length: 13 amino acids. The CDR3 DNA reads as TGTGCCAGCAGCTTAGAATTAGGGTACCCAGCTTTCTTT. Its translation: CASSLELGYPAFF.